The clone carrying this T cell receptor beta chain has a count of ten or more. Its antigen remains unknown. These data are taken from a study of CD8 T cells in ankylosing spondylitis. This CDR3 comprises 18 residues. CDR1 and CDR2 from the germline V gene are SGDLS and YYNGEE. The J segment lost 3 bases and the V segment lost 0 bases, leaving 5 bases of the junction unmatched. Each TCR beta library was made by quantitative 5'-RACE that incorporated molecular barcodes. TCRdb called the 5' RACE reads again in MiXCR, with one record for every CDR3 protein. This table holds a few hundred thousand distinct CDR3 sequences, 20% to 25% found once. General study findings and limits: CD8+ by phenotype, disease-linked clones were relatively rare in peripheral blood. Among TCR beta sequences, a motif of under 10 highly homologous variants appeared characteristic of ankylosing spondylitis blood.

The chain uses TRBV9 and TRBJ2-2; 13 nucleotides match TRBD2. This TCR derives from a female donor with ankylosing spondylitis or in good health (not recorded which). Sequencing input: blood, either unsorted or a sorted T cell fraction (not recorded which). Here the CDR3 reads CASSVGTSGRPDTGELFF. DNA of the CDR3: TGTGCCAGCAGCGTAGGGACTAGCGGGAGACCGGACACCGGGGAGCTGTTTTTT.